The T cell receptor beta chain described here comes from a study of graft-versus-host responses after intestinal transplantation. Study as a whole: Each recipient received a multivisceral, liver-intestinal, or isolated intestinal graft. Once they had received anti-thymocyte globulin induction, all recipients took tacrolimus and steroids for approximately three years.

Note on this clone: The antigen is unknown.

The trim removed 1 base at V and 8 bases at J, leaving 12 bases unmatched. The germline CDR1 and CDR2 sequences are LNHNV and YYDKDF (reference sequence). This CDR3 contains 17 residues. The method was immunoSEQ multiplex PCR; TCRdb's version includes in-frame clones alone and lacks a portion of them. The sample includes some 48,000 clones, 85% to 95% of them seen just once. Study-wide points: Investigators detected GvH clones in recipient marrow, with some emerging earlier in ileum or blood.

The chain links TRBV15 to TRBJ2-1, with 9 positions matching TRBD1. The source material was unstimulated CD8+ T cells sorted from spleen or lymph node cells, sampled before transplant. The TCR sequence derives from a human donor who was the organ donor for an intestinal transplant. CDR3 in amino acids: CATSRAGQGPSRDEQFF. The CDR3 nucleotides read TGTGCCACCAGCAGAGCAGGACAGGGGCCCAGCAGGGATGAGCAGTTCTTC.